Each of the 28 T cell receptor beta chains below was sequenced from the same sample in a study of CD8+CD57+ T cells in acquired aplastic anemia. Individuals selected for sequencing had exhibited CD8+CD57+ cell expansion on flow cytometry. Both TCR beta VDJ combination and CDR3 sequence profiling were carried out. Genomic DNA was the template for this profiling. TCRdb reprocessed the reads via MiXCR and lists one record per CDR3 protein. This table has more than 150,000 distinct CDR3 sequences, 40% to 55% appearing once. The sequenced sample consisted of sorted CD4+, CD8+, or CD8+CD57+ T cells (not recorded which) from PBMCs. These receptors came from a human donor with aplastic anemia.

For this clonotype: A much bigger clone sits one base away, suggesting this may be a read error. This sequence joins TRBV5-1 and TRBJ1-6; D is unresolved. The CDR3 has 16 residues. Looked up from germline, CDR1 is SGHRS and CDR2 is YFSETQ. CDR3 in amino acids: CASGLETASKNSPLHF. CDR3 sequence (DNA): TGCGCCAGCGGCTTGGAAACAGCTAGTAAAAATTCACCCCTCCACTTT.

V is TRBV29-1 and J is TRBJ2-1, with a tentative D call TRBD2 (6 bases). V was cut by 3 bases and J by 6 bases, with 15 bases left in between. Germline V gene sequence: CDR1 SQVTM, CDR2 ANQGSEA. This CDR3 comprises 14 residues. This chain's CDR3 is CSVDGRVGGNEQFF. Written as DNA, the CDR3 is TGCAGCGTTGACGGGCGGGTGGGGGGCAATGAGCAGTTCTTC.

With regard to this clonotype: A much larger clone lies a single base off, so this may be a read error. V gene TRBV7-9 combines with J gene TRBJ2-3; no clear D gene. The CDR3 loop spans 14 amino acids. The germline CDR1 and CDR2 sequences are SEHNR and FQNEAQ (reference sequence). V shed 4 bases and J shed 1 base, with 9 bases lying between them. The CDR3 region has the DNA TGTGCCAGCAGCTCCCCCGAAGGCACAGATACGCAGTATTTT. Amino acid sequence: CASSSPEGTDTQYF.

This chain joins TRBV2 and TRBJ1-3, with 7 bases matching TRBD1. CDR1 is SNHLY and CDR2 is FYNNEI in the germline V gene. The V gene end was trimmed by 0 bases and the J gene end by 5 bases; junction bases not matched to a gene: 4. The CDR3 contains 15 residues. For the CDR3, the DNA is TGTGCCAGCAGTGAAGCTGAAGGGGGCAGAAACACCATATATTTT. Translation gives CASSEAEGGRNTIYF.

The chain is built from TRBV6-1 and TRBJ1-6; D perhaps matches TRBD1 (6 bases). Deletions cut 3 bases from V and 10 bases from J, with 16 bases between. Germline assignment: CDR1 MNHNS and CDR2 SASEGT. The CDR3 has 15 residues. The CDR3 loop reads CASSDLAGGRSPLHF. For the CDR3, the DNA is TGTGCCAGCAGTGACCTAGCGGGGGGGCGGTCACCCCTCCACTTT.

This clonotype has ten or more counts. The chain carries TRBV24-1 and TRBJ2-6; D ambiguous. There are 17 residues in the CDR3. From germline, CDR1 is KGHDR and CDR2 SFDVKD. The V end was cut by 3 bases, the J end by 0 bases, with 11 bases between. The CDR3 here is CATSDPPHSSGANVLTF. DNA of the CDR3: TGTGCCACCAGTGATCCTCCCCATAGCTCTGGGGCCAACGTCCTGACTTTC.

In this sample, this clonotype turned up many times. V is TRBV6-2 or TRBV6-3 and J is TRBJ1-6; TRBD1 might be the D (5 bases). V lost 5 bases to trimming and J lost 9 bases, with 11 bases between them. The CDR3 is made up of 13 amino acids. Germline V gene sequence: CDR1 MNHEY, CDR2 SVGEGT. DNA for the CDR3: TGTGCCAGCAGTCGGGACGGGAGTTCACCCCTCCACTTT. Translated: CASSRDGSSPLHF.

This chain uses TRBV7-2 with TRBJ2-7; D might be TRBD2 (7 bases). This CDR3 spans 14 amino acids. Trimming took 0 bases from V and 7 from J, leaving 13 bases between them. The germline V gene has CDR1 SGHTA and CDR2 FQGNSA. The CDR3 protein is CASSLAGGRDEQYV. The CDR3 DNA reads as TGTGCCAGCAGCTTAGCGGGGGGGCGGGATGAGCAGTACGTC.

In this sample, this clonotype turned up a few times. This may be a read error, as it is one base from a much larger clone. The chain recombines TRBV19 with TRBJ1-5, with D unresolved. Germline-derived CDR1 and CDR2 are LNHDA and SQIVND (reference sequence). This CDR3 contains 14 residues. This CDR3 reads CASSKPSSDQPQHF. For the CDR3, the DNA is TGTGCCAGTAGTAAGCCAAGTAGCGATCAGCCCCAGCATTTT.

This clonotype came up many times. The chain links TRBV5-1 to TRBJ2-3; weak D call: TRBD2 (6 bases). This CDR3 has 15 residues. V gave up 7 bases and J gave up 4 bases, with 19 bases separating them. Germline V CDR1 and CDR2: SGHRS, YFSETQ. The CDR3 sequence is CASARDSNPPDTQYF. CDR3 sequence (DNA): TGCGCCAGCGCTAGGGACTCTAACCCTCCAGATACGCAGTATTTT.

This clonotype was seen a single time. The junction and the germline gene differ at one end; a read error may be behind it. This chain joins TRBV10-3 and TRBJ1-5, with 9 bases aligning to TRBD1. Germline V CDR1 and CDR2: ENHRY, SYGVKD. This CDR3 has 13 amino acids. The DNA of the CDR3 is TGTGCCAGCAGCCGAACACAGGGGGCGCCCGAGCATTTT. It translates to CASSRTQGAPEHF.

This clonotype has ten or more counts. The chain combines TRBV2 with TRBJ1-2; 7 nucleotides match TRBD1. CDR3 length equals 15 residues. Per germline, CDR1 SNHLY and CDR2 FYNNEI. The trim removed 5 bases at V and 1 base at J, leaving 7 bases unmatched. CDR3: CASSPRQGLNYGYTF. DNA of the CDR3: TGTGCCAGCAGTCCCCGACAGGGCCTTAACTATGGCTACACCTTC.

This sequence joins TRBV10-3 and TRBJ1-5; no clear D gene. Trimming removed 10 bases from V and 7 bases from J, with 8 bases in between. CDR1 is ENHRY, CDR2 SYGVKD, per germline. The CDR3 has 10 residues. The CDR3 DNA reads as TGTGCCACATTAAAGCAGCCCCAGCATTTT. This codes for CATLKQPQHF.

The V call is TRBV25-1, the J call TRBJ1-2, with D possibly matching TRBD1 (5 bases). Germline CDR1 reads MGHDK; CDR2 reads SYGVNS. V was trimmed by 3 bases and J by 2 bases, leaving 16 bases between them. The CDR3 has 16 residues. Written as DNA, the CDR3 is TGTGCCAGCAGTGATTATGGATGGGGCAAGAACTATGGCTACACCTTC. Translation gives CASSDYGWGKNYGYTF.

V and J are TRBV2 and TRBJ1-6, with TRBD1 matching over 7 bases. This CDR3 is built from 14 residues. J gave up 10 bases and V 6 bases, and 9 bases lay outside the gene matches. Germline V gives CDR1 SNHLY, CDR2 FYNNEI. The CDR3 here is CASSPNRGGSPLHF. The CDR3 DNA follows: TGTGCCAGCAGCCCGAACAGGGGAGGGTCACCCCTCCACTTT.

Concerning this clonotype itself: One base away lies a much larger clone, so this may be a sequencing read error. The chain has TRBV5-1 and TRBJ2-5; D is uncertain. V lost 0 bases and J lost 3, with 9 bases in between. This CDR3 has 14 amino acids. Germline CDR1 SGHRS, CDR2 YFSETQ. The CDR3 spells CASSLVGPKETQYF. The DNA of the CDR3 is TGCGCCAGCAGCTTGGTAGGGCCAAAAGAGACCCAGTACTTC.

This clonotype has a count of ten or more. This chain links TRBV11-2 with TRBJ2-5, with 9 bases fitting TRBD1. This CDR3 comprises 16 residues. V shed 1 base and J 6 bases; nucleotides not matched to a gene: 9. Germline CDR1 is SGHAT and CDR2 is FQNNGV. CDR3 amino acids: CASSLVLPTGGKTQYF. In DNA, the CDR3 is TGTGCCAGCAGCTTAGTACTCCCGACAGGGGGAAAGACCCAGTACTTC.

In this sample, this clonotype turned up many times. The CDR3 DNA sequence: TGTGCCAGCAGCTTAGCGGCGGGGGGAACAGATACGCAGTATTTT. Translating gives CASSLAAGGTDTQYF. The chain joins TRBV7-2 to TRBJ2-3, with 8 positions matching TRBD2. V trimming: 0 bases; J trimming: 3 bases; junction bases outside the gene matches: 2. CDR1 and CDR2 (germline): SGHTA, FQGNSA. This CDR3 contains 15 residues.

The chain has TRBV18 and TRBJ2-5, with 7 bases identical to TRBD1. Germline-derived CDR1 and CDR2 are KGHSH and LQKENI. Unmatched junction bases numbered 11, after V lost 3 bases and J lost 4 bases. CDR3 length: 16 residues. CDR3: CASSPQSTGLGETQYF. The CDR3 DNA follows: TGTGCCAGCTCACCTCAATCGACAGGGTTAGGAGAGACCCAGTACTTC. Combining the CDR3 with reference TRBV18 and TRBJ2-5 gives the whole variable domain NAGVMQNPRHLVRRRGQEARLRCSPMKGHSHVYWYRQLPEEGLKFMVYLQKENIIDESGMPKERFSAEFPKEGPSILRIQQVVRGDSAAYFCASSPQSTGLGETQYFGPGTRLLVL.

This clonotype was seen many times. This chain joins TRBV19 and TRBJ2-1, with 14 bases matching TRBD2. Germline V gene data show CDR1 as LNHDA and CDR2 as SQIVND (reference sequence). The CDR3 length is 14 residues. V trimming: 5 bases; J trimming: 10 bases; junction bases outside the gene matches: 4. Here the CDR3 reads CASSAGLAGVEQFF. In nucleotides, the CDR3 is TGTGCCAGTAGTGCGGGACTAGCGGGAGTGGAGCAGTTCTTC.

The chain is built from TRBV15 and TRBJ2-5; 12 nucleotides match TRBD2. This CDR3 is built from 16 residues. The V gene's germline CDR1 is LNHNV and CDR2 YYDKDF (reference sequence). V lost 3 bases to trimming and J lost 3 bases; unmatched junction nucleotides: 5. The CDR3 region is CATSRASSGREETQYF. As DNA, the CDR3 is TGTGCCACCAGCAGGGCGTCTAGCGGGAGGGAAGAGACCCAGTACTTC.

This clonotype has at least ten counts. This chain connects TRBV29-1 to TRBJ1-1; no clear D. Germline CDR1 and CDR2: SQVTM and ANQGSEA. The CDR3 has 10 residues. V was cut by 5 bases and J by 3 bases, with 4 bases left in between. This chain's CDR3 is CSVIDTEAFF. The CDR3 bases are TGCAGCGTTATTGACACTGAAGCTTTCTTT. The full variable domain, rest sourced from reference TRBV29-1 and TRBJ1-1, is SAVISQKPSRDICQRGTSLTIQCQVDSQVTMMFWYRQQPGQSLTLIATANQGSEATYESGFVIDKFPISRPNLTFSTLTVSNMSPEDSSIYLCSVIDTEAFFGQGTRLTVV.

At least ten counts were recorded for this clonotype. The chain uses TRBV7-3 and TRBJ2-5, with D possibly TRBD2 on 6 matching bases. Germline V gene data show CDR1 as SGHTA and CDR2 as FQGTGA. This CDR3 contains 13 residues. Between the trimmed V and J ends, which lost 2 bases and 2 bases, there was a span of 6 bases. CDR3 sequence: CASSLGLQETQYF. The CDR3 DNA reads TGTGCCAGCAGCTTAGGACTACAAGAGACCCAGTACTTC.

Here the CDR3 reads CSAVLGINYGYTF. The CDR3 coding sequence is TGCAGCGCCGTGCTGGGGATTAACTATGGCTACACCTTC. V is TRBV29-1 and J is TRBJ1-2; D gene unclear. CDR3 length equals 13 residues. With 7 bases removed from V and 1 base from J, the gap between germline ends came to 13 bases. Per germline, CDR1 SQVTM and CDR2 ANQGSEA.

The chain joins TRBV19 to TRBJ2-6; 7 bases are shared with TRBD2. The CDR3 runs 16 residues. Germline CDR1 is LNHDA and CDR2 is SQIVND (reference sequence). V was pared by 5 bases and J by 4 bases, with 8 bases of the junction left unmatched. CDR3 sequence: CASSSREGTGANVLTF. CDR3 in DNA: TGTGCCAGTAGTTCAAGGGAGGGGACCGGGGCCAACGTCCTGACTTTC.

CDR3 bases: TGTGCCAGCAGTGTCCCGGACAGGGATTATGGCTACACCTTC. Residues: CASSVPDRDYGYTF. This chain connects TRBV25-1 to TRBJ1-2; TRBD1 matches 8 bases. V shed 4 bases and J 5 bases; nucleotides not matched to a gene: 6. There are 14 residues in the CDR3. Germline-derived CDR1 and CDR2 are MGHDK and SYGVNS.

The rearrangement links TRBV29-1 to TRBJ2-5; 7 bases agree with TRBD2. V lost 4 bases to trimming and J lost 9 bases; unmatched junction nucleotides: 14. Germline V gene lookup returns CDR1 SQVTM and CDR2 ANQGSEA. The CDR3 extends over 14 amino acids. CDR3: CSVGGGTSNQPQYF. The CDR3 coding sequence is TGCAGCGTTGGGGGGGGAACAAGCAATCAGCCCCAGTACTTC. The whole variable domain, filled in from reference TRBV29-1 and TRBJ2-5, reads SAVISQKPSRDICQRGTSLTIQCQVDSQVTMMFWYRQQPGQSLTLIATANQGSEATYESGFVIDKFPISRPNLTFSTLTVSNMSPEDSSIYLCSVGGGTSNQPQYFGPGTRLLVL.

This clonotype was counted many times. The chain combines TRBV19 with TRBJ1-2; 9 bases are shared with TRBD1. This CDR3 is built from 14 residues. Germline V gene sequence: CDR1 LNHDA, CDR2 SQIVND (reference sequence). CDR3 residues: CATLRGTGHYGYTF. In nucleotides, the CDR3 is TGTGCGACTCTTCGAGGGACAGGGCACTATGGCTACACCTTC. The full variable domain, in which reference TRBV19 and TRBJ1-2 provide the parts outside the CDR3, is DGGITQSPKYLFRKEGQNVTLSCEQNLNHDAMYWYRQDPGQGLRLIYYSQIVNDFQKGDIAEGYSVSREKKESFPLTVTSAQKNPTAFYLCATLRGTGHYGYTFGSGTRLTVV.